The rows below give T cell receptor beta chains drawn from one sample of a study of CD8+CD57+ T cells in acquired aplastic anemia. From the reads, TCRdb called clonotypes with MiXCR, one entry per CDR3 protein. This table has 150,000 or so distinct CDR3 sequences, under 75% appearing once. Sample: sorted CD4+, CD8+, or CD8+CD57+ T cells (not recorded which) from PBMCs. The receptors were gathered from a human donor in good health. Each CDR3 is given with its conserved first and last residue. D genes are given only for firm matches. Clone size is not always given. Where it is, it says once, few, many or a class for expanded clones.

J,V,D,size,CDR3,DNA
TRBJ2-7,TRBV7-3,TRBD2,-,CASSPLVGGIAGSPYEQYF,TGTGCCAGCTCACCACTGGTGGGAGGTATAGCGGGCTCACCCTACGAGCAGTACTTC
TRBJ2-4,TRBV7-3,TRBD2,many,CASSLTPGLAGDSNIQYF,TGTGCCAGCAGCTTAACGCCGGGACTAGCGGGTGATTCGAACATTCAGTACTTC
TRBJ2-1,TRBV6-4,TRBD2,once,CASSTSGRDKNEQFF,TGTGCCAGCAGCACTAGCGGGAGGGATAAAAATGAGCAGTTCTTC
TRBJ2-1,TRBV4-1,TRBD2,-,CASSQDVPSGTYNEQFF,TGCGCCAGCAGCCAAGATGTGCCTAGCGGGACGTACAATGAGCAGTTCTTC
TRBJ2-3,TRBV7-3,-,few,CASSSEGGRTDTQYF,TGTGCCAGCAGCTCGGAAGGGGGTCGCACAGATACGCAGTATTTT
TRBJ2-1,TRBV6-1,-,-,CASSETGAGSDEQFF,TGTGCCAGCAGTGAAACGGGCGCGGGGAGCGATGAGCAGTTCTTC
TRBJ2-7,TRBV25-1,TRBD1,-,CASSPGNRGSYEQYF,TGTGCCAGCTCTCCTGGGAACAGGGGGTCCTACGAGCAGTACTTC
TRBJ2-3,TRBV2,TRBD1,many,CASSGGQDTDTQYF,TGTGCCAGCAGTGGCGGACAGGACACAGATACGCAGTATTTT
TRBJ2-7,TRBV7-9,-,-,CASSLGPATYEQYF,TGTGCCAGCAGCTTAGGCCCAGCGACGTACGAGCAGTACTTC
TRBJ2-1,TRBV7-3,TRBD2,many,CASSLSSGSTHEQFF,TGTGCCAGCAGCTTAAGTAGCGGGAGTACCCATGAGCAGTTCTTC
TRBJ1-6,TRBV2,-,-,CASSEWQLSSYNSPLHF,TGTGCCAGCAGTGAGTGGCAGCTAAGCTCCTATAATTCACCCCTCCACTTT
TRBJ2-7,TRBV11-2,-,-,CASSLREYEQYF,TGTGCCAGCAGCTTAAGGGAATACGAGCAGTACTTC
TRBJ2-7,TRBV20-1,TRBD1,once,CSARPGTAGRQYF,TGCAGTGCTAGGCCAGGGACAGCCGGTAGGCAGTACTTC
TRBJ2-3,TRBV5-1,-,-,CASSFEGSTDTQYF,TGCGCCAGCAGCTTCGAGGGGAGCACAGATACGCAGTATTTT
TRBJ1-1,TRBV27,-,-,CASSQEHSITEAFF,TGTGCCAGCAGCCAAGAGCACAGCATAACTGAAGCTTTCTTT
TRBJ2-3,TRBV24-1,TRBD2,-,CATSDSSTSETDTQYF,TGTGCCACCAGTGATTCGTCGACTAGCGAGACAGATACGCAGTATTTT
TRBJ2-5,TRBV4-1,-,many,CASSPGYGRETQYF,TGCGCCAGCAGCCCCGGATATGGCAGAGAGACCCAGTACTTC
TRBJ2-2,TRBV12-3/TRBV12-4,TRBD1,-,CASSLGGAGGGGELFF,TGTGCCAGCAGTTTAGGAGGGGCAGGGGGCGGAGGGGAGCTGTTTTTT
TRBJ2-5,TRBV19,TRBD2,many,CASSNPGLAGENRQETQYF,TGTGCCAGTAGTAACCCGGGACTAGCGGGAGAAAACCGTCAAGAGACCCAGTACTTC
TRBJ2-7,TRBV7-2,TRBD1,-,CAIDRDSYEQYF,TGTGCCATCGACAGGGACTCCTACGAGCAGTACTTC
TRBJ2-2,TRBV29-1,-,-,CSVGRAAGELFF,TGCAGCGTTGGGAGGGCAGCCGGGGAGCTGTTTTTT
TRBJ2-7,TRBV20-1,-,once,CSARDSEVSYEQYF,TGCAGTGCGCGGGACAGCGAAGTCTCCTACGAGCAGTACTTC
TRBJ2-7,TRBV4-1,TRBD2,many,CASTQTSGTPYEQYF,TGCGCCAGCACTCAGACTAGCGGGACTCCCTACGAGCAGTACTTC
TRBJ1-2,TRBV12-3/TRBV12-4,-,-,CASRQGGRATGYTF,TGTGCCAGCAGGCAGGGAGGGCGGGCCACTGGCTACACCTTC
TRBJ2-3,TRBV7-2,-,-,CASSSIGSPTDTQYF,TGTGCCAGCAGTTCGATAGGGTCCCCCACAGATACGCAGTATTTT
TRBJ2-3,TRBV20-1,-,few,CSATSATASTDTQYF,TGCAGTGCTACTTCGGCGACAGCGAGCACAGATACGCAGTATTTT
TRBJ2-7,TRBV15,TRBD1,-,CATSTTGTGDLGQYF,TGTGCCACCAGCACTACCGGGACAGGGGACCTCGGGCAGTACTTC
TRBJ1-1,TRBV12-3/TRBV12-4,-,-,CASSLKIITEAFF,TGTGCCAGCAGTTTGAAGATAATCACTGAAGCTTTCTTT
TRBJ1-1,TRBV7-8,-,many,CASSSRFQREAFF,TGTGCCAGCAGCAGCCGTTTTCAGAGAGAAGCTTTCTTT
TRBJ2-1,TRBV20-1,-,-,CSARGDVEYNEQFF,TGCAGTGCTAGAGGGGACGTCGAGTACAATGAGCAGTTCTTC
TRBJ2-2,TRBV19,TRBD1,many,CASSLAPGQMPLNTGELFF,TGTGCCAGTAGTCTGGCCCCGGGACAGATGCCCTTGAACACCGGGGAGCTGTTTTTT
TRBJ1-2,TRBV20-1,-,many,CSASRPDGYTF,TGCAGTGCTAGTCGACCGGATGGCTACACCTTC
TRBJ1-4,TRBV7-2,-,-,CASSSRPNEKLFF,TGTGCCAGCAGCTCGCGGCCTAATGAAAAACTGTTTTTT
TRBJ1-5,TRBV10-3,TRBD1,-,CAIRAGGGSNQPQHF,TGTGCCATCAGGGCAGGGGGGGGTAGCAATCAGCCCCAGCATTTT
TRBJ1-2,TRBV19,-,-,CASSIGWQGGGYTF,TGTGCCAGTAGTATTGGTTGGCAGGGAGGCGGCTACACCTTC
TRBJ2-7,TRBV9,-,-,CASSVGTLSYEQYF,TGTGCCAGCAGCGTAGGAACTCTTTCCTACGAGCAGTACTTC
TRBJ2-5,TRBV15,TRBD1,-,CASSAYTGTEVTQYF,TGTGCCAGCAGCGCTTATACCGGGACAGAAGTGACCCAGTACTTC
TRBJ1-1,TRBV10-3,-,-,CAIGGQGVGYTEAFF,TGTGCCATCGGGGGTCAGGGTGTGGGATACACTGAAGCTTTCTTT
TRBJ2-7,TRBV25-1,TRBD1,-,CASIRTGGTYEQYF,TGTGCCAGCATCCGGACAGGGGGAACCTACGAGCAGTACTTC
TRBJ1-5,TRBV9,-,once,CASDPGGNQPQHF,TGTGCCAGCGACCCCGGGGGCAATCAGCCCCAGCATTTT
TRBJ1-2,TRBV24-1,-,-,CATSDRFQPGHRNPYYGYTF,TGTGCCACCAGTGATCGATTCCAACCGGGACACCGAAACCCTTACTATGGCTACACCTTC
TRBJ2-7,TRBV7-9,TRBD2,-,CASSEGLAGGYEQYF,TGTGCCAGCAGCGAGGGACTAGCGGGAGGCTACGAGCAGTACTTC
TRBJ1-2,TRBV20-1,-,-,CSARMRGGYAF,TGCAGTGCTCGTATGAGGGGTGGCTACGCCTTC
TRBJ2-7,TRBV7-9,TRBD1,-,CASSSLSGQENSYEQYF,TGTGCCAGCAGCTCCCTGTCGGGACAGGAAAACTCCTACGAGCAGTACTTC
TRBJ2-5,TRBV6-5,TRBD1,many,CASSQWTGPPQETQYF,TGTGCCAGCAGTCAGTGGACAGGGCCCCCACAAGAGACCCAGTACTTC
TRBJ2-7,TRBV2,TRBD2,-,CASDLAGRIGYF,TGTGCCAGCGATCTAGCGGGGAGGATAGGGTACTTC
TRBJ2-5,TRBV13,TRBD2,-,CASSHGLAGLETQYF,TGTGCCAGTAGCCATGGACTAGCGGGACTAGAGACCCAGTACTTC
TRBJ2-1,TRBV10-2,-,-,CASSADGSYNEQFF,TGCGCCAGCAGTGCCGATGGCTCCTACAATGAGCAGTTCTTC
TRBJ1-3,TRBV7-8,-,-,CASSIHSGNTIYF,TGTGCCAGCAGCATACACTCTGGAAACACCATATATTTT
TRBJ1-2,TRBV9,-,-,CASSVQDDNYGYTF,TGTGCCAGCAGCGTTCAGGATGACAACTATGGCTACACCTTC
TRBJ2-7,TRBV15,-,-,CATSRVGGGYEQYF,TGTGCCACCAGCAGAGTGGGTGGGGGATACGAGCAGTACTTC
TRBJ1-2,TRBV19,TRBD1,-,CASSGDRDNYGYTF,TGTGCCAGTAGTGGCGACAGGGATAACTATGGCTACACCTTC
TRBJ1-6,TRBV19,-,-,CAIFCWDNSPLHF,TGTGCCATCTTCTGTTGGGATAATTCACCCCTCCACTTT
TRBJ2-3,TRBV20-1,TRBD2,many,CSARVLAGVTDTQYF,TGCAGTGCTAGAGTGCTAGCGGGAGTTACAGATACGCAGTATTTT